This is a list of T cell receptor beta chains from one sample in a study of cytomegalovirus exposure and HLA in healthy donors. The repertoire was sequenced with immunoSEQ multiplex PCR; TCRdb's copy has only in-frame clones and lacks some. This sample has more than 250,000 clones, with about nine tenths found just once. The material sequenced was PBMCs. All receptors derive from a young woman in good health and CMV-seronegative. CDR3s include the opening cysteine and the closing phenylalanine or tryptophan. The D gene is left open where the match is weak. Size values are once, few and many counts, or a class for expanded clones, and some rows have none.

clone_size j_call v_call d_call cdr3_aa cdr3_nt
. TRBJ2-5 TRBV7-2 . CASSQAVGQPGETQYF TGTGCCAGCAGCCAAGCGGTCGGACAGCCTGGGGAGACCCAGTACTTC
. TRBJ1-2 TRBV4-1 TRBD1 CASSQEGIPRGQGGYTF TGCGCCAGCAGCCAAGAAGGGATACCCAGGGGGCAGGGTGGCTACACCTTC
. TRBJ1-2 TRBV19 . CASSMGTTGGYTF TGTGCCAGTAGTATGGGGACAACTGGAGGCTACACCTTC
. TRBJ1-1 TRBV5-1 TRBD1 CASSPGGEAFF TGCGCCAGCAGCCCAGGGGGCGAAGCTTTCTTT
. TRBJ1-5 TRBV19 TRBD1 CASSIGTGAQHF TGTGCCAGTAGTATTGGGACAGGGGCCCAGCATTTT
. TRBJ2-5 TRBV5-1 TRBD1 CASSFRTGGIKETQYF TGCGCCAGCAGCTTCAGGACAGGGGGTATCAAAGAGACCCAGTACTTC
once TRBJ1-5 TRBV27 . CASSLQGWDQPQHF TGTGCCAGCAGTTTACAGGGTTGGGATCAGCCCCAGCATTTT
. TRBJ2-1 TRBV19 . CASRFRGNEQFF TGTGCCAGTAGATTTCGAGGCAATGAGCAGTTCTTC
. TRBJ2-7 TRBV19 TRBD2 CASSIVKTSGRRWREQYF TGTGCCAGTAGTATAGTCAAGACTAGCGGGAGACGATGGCGCGAGCAGTACTTC
. TRBJ2-7 TRBV7-6 TRBD1 CASSLEGQGTYEQYF TGTGCCAGCAGCTTAGAGGGACAGGGGACCTACGAGCAGTACTTC
. TRBJ1-1 TRBV28 TRBD1 CASSLWTGGLNTEAFF TGTGCCAGCAGTTTATGGACAGGGGGATTGAACACTGAAGCTTTCTTT
once TRBJ2-7 TRBV4-1 . CASSHRGGGGRGEQYF TGCGCCAGCAGCCACCGAGGCGGAGGGGGCAGGGGGGAGCAGTACTTC
. TRBJ2-5 TRBV7-2 TRBD1 CASSLVGGWETQYF TGTGCCAGCAGCTTAGTAGGGGGCTGGGAGACCCAGTACTTC
few TRBJ2-1 TRBV27 TRBD1 CASSQTGAREQFF TGTGCCAGCAGTCAAACAGGGGCTCGCGAGCAGTTCTTC
. TRBJ2-5 TRBV5-1 TRBD1 CASSGGTGLGLDQYF TGCGCCAGCAGCGGAGGGACAGGGCTGGGGTTGGACCAGTACTTC
. TRBJ2-3 TRBV6-5 . CASSYLRGTDTQYF TGTGCCAGCAGTTACCTGAGGGGCACAGATACGCAGTATTTT
. TRBJ2-7 TRBV5-4 TRBD2 CASSLTSGRDEQYF TGTGCCAGCAGCTTGACTAGCGGGAGAGACGAGCAGTACTTC
few TRBJ2-2 TRBV2 TRBD2 CASIKRGNTGELFF TGTGCCAGCATCAAGCGGGGGAACACCGGGGAGCTGTTTTTT
once TRBJ1-3 TRBV6-6 TRBD1 CASSDRGAGNTIYF TGTGCCAGCAGTGACAGGGGCGCGGGAAACACCATATATTTT
. TRBJ2-4 TRBV29-1 TRBD1 CSVDDRGNIQYF TGCAGCGTTGATGACAGGGGAAACATTCAGTACTTC
. TRBJ2-2 TRBV10-1 TRBD2 CASSDRAGHTGELFF TGCGCCAGCAGTGACAGAGCGGGGCACACCGGGGAGCTGTTTTTT
. TRBJ2-1 TRBV27 TRBD2 CASSATSGRARFF TGTGCCAGCAGTGCGACTAGCGGGAGGGCTCGGTTCTTC